A selection of T cell receptor beta chains follows, all from one sample in a study of cytomegalovirus exposure and HLA in healthy donors. TCRdb keeps only in-frame clones here, not all; method: immunoSEQ multiplex PCR. The table shows roughly 140,000 clones, with around 87% occurring only once. The specimen was PBMCs. These receptors all come from a man aged 18 to 30 in good health and CMV-seropositive. Both conserved end residues are part of each CDR3. A D gene is named only where the DNA matches it firmly. Clone size is shown for a subset of rows, as once, few, many or a class of expanded clone.

j_call: TRBJ1-6; v_call: TRBV2; d_call: .; clone_size: .; cdr3_nt: TGTGCCAGCAGTGATGGGAGGAATTCACCCCTCCACTTT; cdr3_aa: CASSDGRNSPLHF
j_call: TRBJ2-5; v_call: TRBV20-1; d_call: .; clone_size: .; cdr3_nt: TGCAGTGCCGCACGGGGTGAGACCCAGTACTTC; cdr3_aa: CSAARGETQYF
j_call: TRBJ1-1; v_call: TRBV7-9; d_call: TRBD1; clone_size: .; cdr3_nt: TGTGCCAGCAGCTCCAGGGGGACCTGGAAGACTGAAGCTTTCTTT; cdr3_aa: CASSSRGTWKTEAFF
j_call: TRBJ2-1; v_call: TRBV7-9; d_call: .; clone_size: .; cdr3_nt: TGTGCCAGCAGCTTAGCGACACCCAAGCAGTTCTTC; cdr3_aa: CASSLATPKQFF
j_call: TRBJ2-7; v_call: TRBV6-5; d_call: .; clone_size: .; cdr3_nt: TGTGCCAGCAGCTCCTATTCGACAGAGAGTTACGAGCAGTACTTC; cdr3_aa: CASSSYSTESYEQYF
j_call: TRBJ2-1; v_call: TRBV27; d_call: TRBD2; clone_size: .; cdr3_nt: TGTGCCAGCAGATCCCTGCAAGCGGGAGTATCCTACAATGAGCAGTTCTTC; cdr3_aa: CASRSLQAGVSYNEQFF
j_call: TRBJ2-1; v_call: TRBV5-6; d_call: .; clone_size: .; cdr3_nt: TGTGCCAGCAGCTCCGCGGGGGCCCCCTACAATGAGCAGTTCTTC; cdr3_aa: CASSSAGAPYNEQFF
j_call: TRBJ1-2; v_call: TRBV7-9; d_call: .; clone_size: .; cdr3_nt: TGTGCCAGCAGCTTAGGTCCGGACTATAATGGCTACACCTTC; cdr3_aa: CASSLGPDYNGYTF
j_call: TRBJ1-1; v_call: TRBV7-3; d_call: .; clone_size: .; cdr3_nt: TGTGCCAGCAGCTTAACGGCGGACACTGAAGCTTTCTTT; cdr3_aa: CASSLTADTEAFF
j_call: TRBJ1-1; v_call: TRBV14; d_call: .; clone_size: once; cdr3_nt: TGTGCCAGCAGCCAAGACAGAAACACTGAAGCTTTCTTT; cdr3_aa: CASSQDRNTEAFF
j_call: TRBJ2-1; v_call: TRBV6-5; d_call: TRBD1; clone_size: once; cdr3_nt: TGTGCCAGCAGTTATCAGGGGGCCTACAATGAGCAGTTCTTC; cdr3_aa: CASSYQGAYNEQFF
j_call: TRBJ1-6; v_call: TRBV21-1; d_call: .; clone_size: .; cdr3_nt: TGTGCCAGCAGCTCAAACCCAAAGGGACAGTTTAATTCACCCCTCCACTTT; cdr3_aa: CASSSNPKGQFNSPLHF
j_call: TRBJ2-7; v_call: TRBV6-1; d_call: TRBD1; clone_size: .; cdr3_nt: TGTGCCAGCACCCAGGGGGAGTTCTACGAGCAGTACTTC; cdr3_aa: CASTQGEFYEQYF
j_call: TRBJ2-7; v_call: TRBV5-6; d_call: TRBD1; clone_size: .; cdr3_nt: TGTGCCAGCAGCTATGGGACAGGAGCCTACGAGCAGTACTTC; cdr3_aa: CASSYGTGAYEQYF
j_call: TRBJ2-5; v_call: TRBV12-1; d_call: .; clone_size: .; cdr3_nt: TGTGCCAGCGTGGAGCGAGGGACCCAGTACTTC; cdr3_aa: CASVERGTQYF
j_call: TRBJ2-7; v_call: TRBV9; d_call: TRBD1; clone_size: .; cdr3_nt: TGTGCCAGCAGCGTAGCGGGGACAGGGAACTACGAGCAGTACTTC; cdr3_aa: CASSVAGTGNYEQYF
j_call: TRBJ1-3; v_call: TRBV30; d_call: .; clone_size: .; cdr3_nt: TGTGCCTGGAGTGTACCAGGGTTGAAATTGGTGGCTGGAACCATATATTTT; cdr3_aa: CAWSVPGLKLVAGTIYF
j_call: TRBJ2-2; v_call: TRBV19; d_call: TRBD2; clone_size: .; cdr3_nt: TGTGCCAGTAGTATCGGGAGGGGAAACACCGGGGAGCTGTTTTTT; cdr3_aa: CASSIGRGNTGELFF
j_call: TRBJ1-2; v_call: TRBV9; d_call: .; clone_size: many; cdr3_nt: TGTGCCAGCAGCGTCATTTCAGGGGTCCGTGGCTACACCTTC; cdr3_aa: CASSVISGVRGYTF
j_call: TRBJ1-2; v_call: TRBV5-6; d_call: .; clone_size: .; cdr3_nt: TGTGCCAGCAGCCTCTATTCAGGTGGCTACACCTTC; cdr3_aa: CASSLYSGGYTF
j_call: TRBJ1-2; v_call: TRBV6-1; d_call: TRBD1; clone_size: .; cdr3_nt: TGTGCCAGCAGTGCAGGGGGCGGTGGCTACACCTTC; cdr3_aa: CASSAGGGGYTF
j_call: TRBJ2-5; v_call: TRBV11-2; d_call: TRBD1; clone_size: .; cdr3_nt: TGTGCCAGCAGCTTCCCCCGACAGGGGGGAAAGACCCAGTACTTC; cdr3_aa: CASSFPRQGGKTQYF
j_call: TRBJ1-5; v_call: TRBV4-1; d_call: .; clone_size: .; cdr3_nt: TGCGCCAGCAGCCAAAGGTTTTCAGCGAACAATCAGCCCCAGCATTTT; cdr3_aa: CASSQRFSANNQPQHF
j_call: TRBJ1-2; v_call: TRBV2; d_call: .; clone_size: few; cdr3_nt: TGTGCCAAACGGACACCCGCTAACTATGGCTACACCTTC; cdr3_aa: CAKRTPANYGYTF
j_call: TRBJ2-1; v_call: TRBV6-4; d_call: TRBD2; clone_size: .; cdr3_nt: TGTGCCAGCAGCTCTAGCGGGGGGGGACACAATGAGCAGTTCTTC; cdr3_aa: CASSSSGGGHNEQFF
j_call: TRBJ1-4; v_call: TRBV6-6; d_call: TRBD1; clone_size: .; cdr3_nt: TGTGCCAGCAGTTGGACCGGGACAGCAAATGAAAAACTGTTTTTT; cdr3_aa: CASSWTGTANEKLFF
j_call: TRBJ1-4; v_call: TRBV29-1; d_call: .; clone_size: once; cdr3_nt: TGCAGCGTTGAACGGGGGATCGGTGAAAAACTGTTTTTT; cdr3_aa: CSVERGIGEKLFF
j_call: TRBJ2-7; v_call: TRBV28; d_call: .; clone_size: .; cdr3_nt: TGTGCCAGCAGCAGGACACGCGCCTACGAGCAGTACTTC; cdr3_aa: CASSRTRAYEQYF
j_call: TRBJ1-1; v_call: TRBV11-2; d_call: .; clone_size: once; cdr3_nt: TGTGCCAGCAGCTTTGTACAGGGATACACTGAAGCTTTCTTT; cdr3_aa: CASSFVQGYTEAFF
j_call: TRBJ1-4; v_call: TRBV5-1; d_call: .; clone_size: .; cdr3_nt: TGCGCCAGCAGCTTGGGCTTCGGGGATGAAAAACTGTTTTTT; cdr3_aa: CASSLGFGDEKLFF
j_call: TRBJ2-1; v_call: TRBV6-4; d_call: TRBD2; clone_size: .; cdr3_nt: TGTGCCAGCAGTGAGACTAGCGGGGGGGGAAATGAGCAGTTCTTC; cdr3_aa: CASSETSGGGNEQFF
j_call: TRBJ1-2; v_call: TRBV27; d_call: TRBD1; clone_size: .; cdr3_nt: TGTGCCAGCAGGACAGGGGACTATGGCTACACCTTC; cdr3_aa: CASRTGDYGYTF
j_call: TRBJ2-5; v_call: TRBV15; d_call: .; clone_size: .; cdr3_nt: TGTGCCACCAGCAGGGACAGAGGGGAGACCCAGTACTTC; cdr3_aa: CATSRDRGETQYF
j_call: TRBJ2-7; v_call: TRBV5-1; d_call: .; clone_size: .; cdr3_nt: TGCGCCAGCAGCTTGTCCGGTCCCCGGGTCTACGAGCAGTACTTC; cdr3_aa: CASSLSGPRVYEQYF
j_call: TRBJ1-6; v_call: TRBV30; d_call: .; clone_size: many; cdr3_nt: TGTGCCTGGGACAGGACCAATTCACCCCTCCACTTT; cdr3_aa: CAWDRTNSPLHF
j_call: TRBJ2-1; v_call: TRBV5-8; d_call: TRBD2; clone_size: .; cdr3_nt: TGTGCCAGCAGCTTGCGCGGGGGCTCCTACAATGAGCAGTTCTTC; cdr3_aa: CASSLRGGSYNEQFF
j_call: TRBJ1-1; v_call: TRBV12-5; d_call: .; clone_size: once; cdr3_nt: TGTGCTAGTGCGGCCTCAGGGCCTATGAACACTGAAGCTTTCTTT; cdr3_aa: CASAASGPMNTEAFF
j_call: TRBJ1-1; v_call: TRBV2; d_call: .; clone_size: few; cdr3_nt: TGTGCCAGCAGGGCCGTAAATGACAGGTTTTGGCGAGCTTTCTTT; cdr3_aa: CASRAVNDRFWRAFF
j_call: TRBJ2-7; v_call: TRBV19; d_call: TRBD2; clone_size: .; cdr3_nt: TGTGCCAGTAGTATTTGGACTAGCGGATACGAGCAGTACTTC; cdr3_aa: CASSIWTSGYEQYF
j_call: TRBJ1-2; v_call: TRBV6-6; d_call: TRBD1; clone_size: .; cdr3_nt: TGTGCCAGCAGTAAGCAGGGGGCGGGCTATGGCTACACCTTC; cdr3_aa: CASSKQGAGYGYTF
j_call: TRBJ2-1; v_call: TRBV6-5; d_call: TRBD2; clone_size: .; cdr3_nt: TGTGCCAGCACCTCGGGGGGGCACAATGAGCAGTTCTTC; cdr3_aa: CASTSGGHNEQFF
j_call: TRBJ2-6; v_call: TRBV4-2; d_call: TRBD2; clone_size: .; cdr3_nt: TGTGCCAGCAGCTCAGACGGGGGGAAGGGGGCCAACGTCCTGACTTTC; cdr3_aa: CASSSDGGKGANVLTF
j_call: TRBJ2-3; v_call: TRBV5-4; d_call: TRBD1; clone_size: once; cdr3_nt: TGTGCCAGCAGCCAAGGGACAGGGGTAGACACGCAGTATTTT; cdr3_aa: CASSQGTGVDTQYF
j_call: TRBJ1-4; v_call: TRBV27; d_call: .; clone_size: .; cdr3_nt: TGTGCCAGCACAGGGGTAATGGGGCAGGAAAAACTGTTTTTT; cdr3_aa: CASTGVMGQEKLFF
j_call: TRBJ1-5; v_call: TRBV19; d_call: .; clone_size: .; cdr3_nt: TGTGCCAGTAGTATTACAGGGCCCAACAATCAGCCCCAGCATTTT; cdr3_aa: CASSITGPNNQPQHF
j_call: TRBJ2-6; v_call: TRBV6-1; d_call: .; clone_size: few; cdr3_nt: TGTGCCAGCAGTGAGCAGGGGTCCGGGGCCAACGTCCTGACTTTC; cdr3_aa: CASSEQGSGANVLTF
j_call: TRBJ2-3; v_call: TRBV25-1; d_call: .; clone_size: .; cdr3_nt: TGTGCCAGCAGTGAAGTAACTAGCCGATACACAGATACGCAGTATTTT; cdr3_aa: CASSEVTSRYTDTQYF
j_call: TRBJ2-5; v_call: TRBV29-1; d_call: .; clone_size: .; cdr3_nt: TGCAGCGTTGAAGATAATGCCCTAGCGAAAGGCCAAGAGACCCAGTACTTC; cdr3_aa: CSVEDNALAKGQETQYF
j_call: TRBJ1-1; v_call: TRBV2; d_call: TRBD1; clone_size: .; cdr3_nt: TGTGCCAGCAAGGTGGCAGACAGGGGGTCCACTGAAGCTTTCTTT; cdr3_aa: CASKVADRGSTEAFF
j_call: TRBJ2-7; v_call: TRBV6-1; d_call: TRBD1; clone_size: .; cdr3_nt: TGTGCCAGCAGTGTAGGGACAGGGGCCTACGAGCAGTACTTC; cdr3_aa: CASSVGTGAYEQYF
j_call: TRBJ2-5; v_call: TRBV5-4; d_call: TRBD2; clone_size: few; cdr3_nt: TGTGCCAGCAGCCCAGTGACGGGAGGGAAAGAGACCCAGTACTTC; cdr3_aa: CASSPVTGGKETQYF
j_call: TRBJ1-2; v_call: TRBV4-2; d_call: .; clone_size: .; cdr3_nt: TGTGCCAGCAGCCCCGAGACAGTCTATGGCTACACCTTC; cdr3_aa: CASSPETVYGYTF
j_call: TRBJ1-5; v_call: TRBV19; d_call: TRBD1; clone_size: .; cdr3_nt: TGTGCCAGTACTAAAGTGCAGGGGGTATGGAGCAATCAGCCCCAGCATTTT; cdr3_aa: CASTKVQGVWSNQPQHF
j_call: TRBJ2-3; v_call: TRBV7-3; d_call: .; clone_size: .; cdr3_nt: TGTGCCAGCAGCATCGTTGCGCGATCACTTACAGATACGCAGTATTTT; cdr3_aa: CASSIVARSLTDTQYF
j_call: TRBJ1-1; v_call: TRBV5-1; d_call: .; clone_size: .; cdr3_nt: TGCGCCAGCAGCACCGACAGCATGAACACTGAAGCTTTCTTT; cdr3_aa: CASSTDSMNTEAFF
j_call: TRBJ2-5; v_call: TRBV2; d_call: TRBD1; clone_size: .; cdr3_nt: TGTGCCACCAAAAGACAGGGGGCAGAGACCCAGTACTTC; cdr3_aa: CATKRQGAETQYF
j_call: TRBJ1-2; v_call: TRBV4-1; d_call: .; clone_size: .; cdr3_nt: TGCGCCAGCAGCCAAGGGGGATCCACAGGGACGGGCGACTATGATGGCTACACCTTC; cdr3_aa: CASSQGGSTGTGDYDGYTF